This T cell receptor (beta chain) appears in the sequencing data of a study of cytomegalovirus exposure and HLA in healthy donors. Overall study context: Findings of an earlier analysis included over 95 million unique TCR beta sequences from 200 million or so T cells.

V gave up 1 base and J gave up 3 bases; unmatched junction bases: 1. CDR3 size: 15 residues. Vbeta (60) and Jbeta (13) primers were used in the PCR. Generated by immunoSEQ multiplex PCR, the TCRdb table keeps only in-frame clones and is missing some. Found here are roughly 200,000 clones, around 80% of them singletons; the top ten hold 1.5% to 2%. Sequencing input: PBMCs. The clonotype comes from a man in his thirties or forties in good health and CMV-seronegative. The rearrangement uses TRBV23-1 and TRBJ1-5; 9 bases are shared with TRBD1. TRBV23-1 is identified as an open reading frame with a role that is uncertain. The CDR3 sequence: CASSQWDRDNQPQHF. CDR3 DNA sequence: TGCGCCAGCAGTCAATGGGACAGGGACAATCAGCCCCAGCATTTT.